This T cell receptor (beta chain) stems from a study of Ad26.COV2.S vaccination and SARS-CoV-2 variants. The overall study: Administration of Ad26.COV2.S was intramuscular, either once or twice 56 days apart.

Treatment in this sample: 19 received Ad26.COV2.S at low or high dose, single or two shots; about 5 received placebo; per-sample allocation not given. Sampling happened 63 days after the first vaccine or placebo injection. Assay: immunoSEQ multiplex PCR; the TCRdb copy retains only in-frame clones and omits some. The data contain some 340,000 clones, around 84% of them singletons. Sequencing was performed on peripheral blood, taken in a trial of Ad26.COV2.S vaccine versus placebo. This clonotype was sampled from a person aged 18-60 years who received the Ad26.COV2.S COVID-19 vaccine or a placebo.

This CDR3 is CSASQGAGGYTF. The CDR3 DNA is TGCAGTGCTAGTCAGGGGGCTGGCGGCTACACCTTC. The chain is built from TRBV20-1 and TRBJ1-2, with 8 nucleotides matching TRBD1. Germline values: CDR1 DFQATT, CDR2 SNEGSKA (reference sequence). J lost 8 bases, V lost 3 bases, and 5 bases had no gene match. The CDR3 loop spans 12 amino acids.